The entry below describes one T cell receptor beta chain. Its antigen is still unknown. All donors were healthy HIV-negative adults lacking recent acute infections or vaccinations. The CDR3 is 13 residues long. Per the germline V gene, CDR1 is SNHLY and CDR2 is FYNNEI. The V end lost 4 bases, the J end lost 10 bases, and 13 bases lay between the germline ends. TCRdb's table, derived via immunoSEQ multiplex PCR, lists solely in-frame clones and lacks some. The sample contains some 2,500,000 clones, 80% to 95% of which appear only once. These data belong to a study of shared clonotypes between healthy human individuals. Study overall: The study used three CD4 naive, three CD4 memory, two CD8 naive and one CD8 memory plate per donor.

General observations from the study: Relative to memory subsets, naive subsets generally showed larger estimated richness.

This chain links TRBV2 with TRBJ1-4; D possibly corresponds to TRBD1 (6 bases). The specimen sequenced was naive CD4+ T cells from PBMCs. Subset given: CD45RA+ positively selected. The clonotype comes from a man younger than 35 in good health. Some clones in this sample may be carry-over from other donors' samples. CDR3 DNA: TGTGCCAGCAGTGGGGGCAGGGGTGGAAAACTGTTTTTT. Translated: CASSGGRGGKLFF.